This T cell receptor (beta chain) was obtained from a study of T-cell reconstitution after alpha-beta-depleted transplantation in children. Trimming removed 0 bases from V and 9 bases from J, with 7 bases in between. This CDR3 is built from 13 residues. CDR1 is SGHRS, CDR2 YFSETQ, per germline. In its sample, this clonotype was seen many times. Unique molecular identifiers were built into the TCRbeta library. TCRdb ran MiXCR on the PCR reads and lists one entry per CDR3 protein. The sample includes over 70,000 distinct CDR3 sequences, approximately 12% seen only once; the top ten take roughly 14%. This clonotype was obtained from a human donor who donated a stem cell graft to a child with inherited bone marrow failure. Sample: PBMCs from the stem cell graft donor, taken from the stem cell graft. This chain connects TRBV5-1 to TRBJ1-6; possible D gene TRBD1, 5 bases. The CDR3 loop is CASSLAGFSPLHF. The CDR3 region has the DNA TGCGCCAGCAGCTTGGCAGGGTTTTCACCCCTCCACTTT.